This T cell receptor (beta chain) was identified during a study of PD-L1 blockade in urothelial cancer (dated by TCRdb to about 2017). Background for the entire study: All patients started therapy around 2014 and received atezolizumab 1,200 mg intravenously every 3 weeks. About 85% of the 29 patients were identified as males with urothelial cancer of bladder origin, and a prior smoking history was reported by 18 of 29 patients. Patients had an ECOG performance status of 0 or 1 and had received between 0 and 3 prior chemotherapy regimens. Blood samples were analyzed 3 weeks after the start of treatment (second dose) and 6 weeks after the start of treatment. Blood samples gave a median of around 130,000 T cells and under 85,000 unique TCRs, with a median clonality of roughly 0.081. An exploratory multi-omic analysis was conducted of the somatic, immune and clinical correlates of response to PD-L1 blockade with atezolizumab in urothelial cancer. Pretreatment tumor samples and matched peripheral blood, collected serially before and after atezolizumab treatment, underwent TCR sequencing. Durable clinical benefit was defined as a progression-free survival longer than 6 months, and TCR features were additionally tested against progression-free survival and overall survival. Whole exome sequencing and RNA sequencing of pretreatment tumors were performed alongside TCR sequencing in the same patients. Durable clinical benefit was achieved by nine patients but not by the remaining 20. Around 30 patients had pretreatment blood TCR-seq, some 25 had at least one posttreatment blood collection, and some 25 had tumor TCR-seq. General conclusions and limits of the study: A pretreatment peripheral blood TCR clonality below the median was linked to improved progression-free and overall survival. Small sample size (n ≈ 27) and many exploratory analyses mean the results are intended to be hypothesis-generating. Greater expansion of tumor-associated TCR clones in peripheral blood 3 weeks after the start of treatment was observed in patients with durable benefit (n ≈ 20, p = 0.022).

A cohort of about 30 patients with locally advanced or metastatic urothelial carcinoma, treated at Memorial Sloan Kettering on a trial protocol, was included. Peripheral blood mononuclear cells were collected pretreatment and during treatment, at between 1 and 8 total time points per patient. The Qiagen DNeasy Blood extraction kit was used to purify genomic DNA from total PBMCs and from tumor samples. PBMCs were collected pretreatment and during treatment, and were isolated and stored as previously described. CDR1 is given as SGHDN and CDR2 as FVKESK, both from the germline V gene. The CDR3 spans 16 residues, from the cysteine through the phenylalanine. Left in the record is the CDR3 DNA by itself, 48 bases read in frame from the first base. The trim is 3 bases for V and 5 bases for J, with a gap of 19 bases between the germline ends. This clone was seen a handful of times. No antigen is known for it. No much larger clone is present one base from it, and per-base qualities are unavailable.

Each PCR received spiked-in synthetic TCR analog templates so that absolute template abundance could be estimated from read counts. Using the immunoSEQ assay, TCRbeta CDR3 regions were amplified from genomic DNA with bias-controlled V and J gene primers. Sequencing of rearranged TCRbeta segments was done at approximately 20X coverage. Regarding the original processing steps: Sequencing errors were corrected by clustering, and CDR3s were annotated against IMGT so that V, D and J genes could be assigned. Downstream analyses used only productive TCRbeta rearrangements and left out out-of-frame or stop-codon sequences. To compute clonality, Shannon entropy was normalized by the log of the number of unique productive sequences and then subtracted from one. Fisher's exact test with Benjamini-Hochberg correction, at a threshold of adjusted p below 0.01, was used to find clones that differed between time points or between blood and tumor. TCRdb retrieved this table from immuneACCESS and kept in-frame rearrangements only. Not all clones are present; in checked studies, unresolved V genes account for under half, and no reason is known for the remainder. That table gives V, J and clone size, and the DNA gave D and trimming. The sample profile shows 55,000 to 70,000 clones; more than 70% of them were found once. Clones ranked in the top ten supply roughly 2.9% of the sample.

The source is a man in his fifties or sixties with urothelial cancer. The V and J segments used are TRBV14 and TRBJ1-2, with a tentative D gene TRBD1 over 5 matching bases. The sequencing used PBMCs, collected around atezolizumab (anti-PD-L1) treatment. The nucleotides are TGTGCCAGCAGCCAGGTTAACCAGTGGGGCCGGTATGGCTACACCTTC. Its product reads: CASSQVNQWGRYGYTF.